This T cell receptor (beta chain) was identified during a study of beta chain features in type 1 diabetes. Study background: Taken together, all samples contributed nearly 110 million examined sorted cells.

The ends were cut back, 5 bases at V and 1 base at J, with 9 bases in the middle. Germline V gives CDR1 SQVTM, CDR2 ANQGSEA. The CDR3 consists of 12 residues. The study reverse transcribed the entire isolated RNA, so it sequenced expressed TCRB transcripts. Generated by immunoSEQ multiplex PCR, the TCRdb table keeps only in-frame clones and is missing some. The sample shows some 200,000 clones, 16% of them seen only once. Findings of the study overall: Moderate but significant shortening of TCRB CDR3s was recorded in all four CD4+ subsets from Type 1 diabetes patients. Possible PCR preference for shorter templates applied equally to patients and controls. The VDJ junctions of type 1 diabetes patients carried fewer insertions and more deletions.

Notes on this clone: The antigen is unknown.

The material sequenced was naive CD4+ T cells from blood. The origin of this receptor is a man aged 30 to 45 with type 1 diabetes. The chain has TRBV29-1 and TRBJ2-7, with a weak D call TRBD2 (6 bases). CDR3 amino acids: CSVRGGSYEQYF. The DNA of the CDR3 is TGCAGCGTTCGTGGAGGGTCCTACGAGCAGTACTTC.